This T cell receptor beta chain was profiled in a study of PD-1 blockade in classical Hodgkin lymphoma. The wider study: Every 2 weeks, patients got 3 mg/kg intravenous nivolumab.

Time point given: cycle 4 day 1 (C4D1), after 5 to 7 weeks of nivolumab. Each patient relapsed following autologous stem cell transplantation, and prior brentuximab vedotin exposure differed. This table comes from immunoSEQ multiplex PCR, and its TCRdb copy is limited to in-frame clones, with some not included. The sample includes tens of thousands of clones, almost 90% of them seen just once. Trimming shortened V by 2 bases and J by 3 bases, and 7 bases separated the two germline ends. Germline-derived CDR1 and CDR2 are MDHEN and SYDVKM. The CDR3 runs to 13 residues. The starting material was peripheral blood mononuclear cells (PBMCs), obtained before the fourth cycle of nivolumab. The TCR was taken from a human donor with classical Hodgkin lymphoma. The gene calls are TRBV28 and TRBJ1-2; D may be TRBD1 (5 bases). The CDR3 DNA follows: TGTGCCAGCAGTTTAGAGGGACACTATGGCTACACCTTC. Residues: CASSLEGHYGYTF.